These T cell receptor beta chains were read from a single sample in a study of T cells in Graves' hyperthyroidism and ophthalmopathy. MiXCR, applied by TCRdb to the multiplex PCR reads, yields one record per CDR3 protein. The sample lists fewer than 400,000 distinct CDR3 sequences; 25% were seen once. The sample comprised blood. These receptor sequences come from a man between 45 and 60 years old with Graves' hyperthyroidism. CDR3s include the opening cysteine and the closing phenylalanine or tryptophan. The order of the fields is V gene, D gene, J gene, clone size, CDR3 protein, CDR3 DNA. A D gene is named only where the DNA matches it firmly. Rows may omit the clone size; those that give it use once, few, many or a size class.

v_gene: TRBV24-1; d_gene: -; j_gene: TRBJ2-3; abundance: once; CDR3aa: CATSLGSTDTQYF; CDR3nt: TGTGCCACCTCATTGGGGAGCACAGATACGCAGTATTTT
v_gene: TRBV12-3/TRBV12-4; d_gene: -; j_gene: TRBJ2-1; abundance: -; CDR3aa: CASSLAGVDEQFF; CDR3nt: TGTGCCAGCAGTTTAGCGGGAGTTGATGAGCAGTTCTTC
v_gene: TRBV6-2/TRBV6-3; d_gene: -; j_gene: TRBJ1-1; abundance: many; CDR3aa: CASSYEDRNTEAFF; CDR3nt: TGTGCCAGCAGTTACGAGGACAGGAACACTGAAGCTTTCTTT
v_gene: TRBV6-1; d_gene: TRBD1; j_gene: TRBJ1-4; abundance: few; CDR3aa: CASKRGLTAAGSEKLFF; CDR3nt: TGTGCCAGCAAAAGGGGGCTTACAGCGGCGGGTTCTGAAAAACTGTTTTTT
v_gene: TRBV5-6; d_gene: -; j_gene: TRBJ2-7; abundance: few; CDR3aa: CASSLVGNHEQYF; CDR3nt: TGTGCCAGCAGCTTGGTAGGGAACCACGAGCAGTACTTC
v_gene: TRBV12-3/TRBV12-4; d_gene: -; j_gene: TRBJ2-7; abundance: -; CDR3aa: CASSLRQGEREQYF; CDR3nt: TGTGCCAGCAGTTTACGTCAGGGCGAGCGGGAGCAGTACTTC
v_gene: TRBV5-1; d_gene: -; j_gene: TRBJ2-7; abundance: -; CDR3aa: CASTGASATEQYF; CDR3nt: TGCGCCAGCACCGGGGCGAGCGCTACGGAGCAGTACTTC
v_gene: TRBV3-1; d_gene: -; j_gene: TRBJ1-2; abundance: many; CDR3aa: CASSQGANTIYTF; CDR3nt: TGTGCCAGCAGCCAAGGAGCCAACACCATCTACACCTTC
v_gene: TRBV30; d_gene: TRBD1; j_gene: TRBJ1-1; abundance: many; CDR3aa: CAWSGQGTEAFF; CDR3nt: TGTGCCTGGAGTGGACAGGGCACTGAAGCTTTCTTT
v_gene: TRBV3-1; d_gene: -; j_gene: TRBJ1-3; abundance: -; CDR3aa: CASSWGGVSGNTIYF; CDR3nt: TGTGCCAGCAGCTGGGGGGGGGTTTCTGGAAACACCATATATTTT
v_gene: TRBV6-1; d_gene: -; j_gene: TRBJ2-5; abundance: -; CDR3aa: CASRPTGETQYF; CDR3nt: TGTGCCAGCAGACCCACAGGGGAGACCCAGTACTTC
v_gene: TRBV28; d_gene: TRBD1; j_gene: TRBJ1-1; abundance: many; CDR3aa: CASSFGQGGTEAFF; CDR3nt: TGTGCCAGCAGTTTCGGACAGGGGGGCACTGAAGCTTTCTTT
v_gene: TRBV20-1; d_gene: -; j_gene: TRBJ1-1; abundance: -; CDR3aa: CSSGATNTEAFF; CDR3nt: TGCAGTAGCGGGGCGACGAACACTGAAGCTTTCTTT
v_gene: TRBV7-9; d_gene: TRBD2; j_gene: TRBJ2-1; abundance: few; CDR3aa: CASSPPGLAGVGNEQFF; CDR3nt: TGTGCCAGCAGCCCCCCGGGACTAGCGGGAGTTGGTAATGAGCAGTTCTTC
v_gene: TRBV20-1; d_gene: -; j_gene: TRBJ2-2; abundance: -; CDR3aa: CSARRAAGELFF; CDR3nt: TGCAGTGCTAGGAGGGCCGCCGGGGAGCTGTTTTTT
v_gene: TRBV28; d_gene: -; j_gene: TRBJ1-4; abundance: few; CDR3aa: CASSLQGSEKLFF; CDR3nt: TGTGCCAGCAGTTTACAGGGGAGTGAAAAACTGTTTTTT
v_gene: TRBV6-1; d_gene: -; j_gene: TRBJ2-4; abundance: once; CDR3aa: CASSHTGAKNIQYF; CDR3nt: TGTGCCAGCAGTCATACGGGGGCCAAAAACATTCAGTACTTC